The 12 T cell receptor beta chains presented below share a single source sample, sequenced in a study of blood T cells in healthy people across ages (dated by TCRdb to about 2015). Library construction relied on 5' RACE. TCRdb lists the instrument as Illumina HiSeq 2500. A second roughly 6 to 12 cycle PCR used a sample-barcoded 5' primer and a J-beta primer mix. TCRdb's own reprocessing of the public reads used fastp at Q25 and MiXCR and kept productive beta chains. Each entry is one CDR3 protein sequence, shown with its most common DNA and genes. Recorded for this sample are over 450,000 distinct CDR3 sequences; more than 20% of them occurred a single time. The ten largest clones capture 8.7% of the sample. A further study also used this sample, focusing on T cells of mothers and their children.

The sequencing sample was made of blood. Every receptor here comes from a boy aged 5-17 years in good health.

This clonotype occurred a few times. CDR3 residues: CSARDSKGAPYEQYF. In DNA, the CDR3 is TGCAGTGCTAGAGATTCAAAGGGGGCCCCCTACGAGCAGTACTTC. The chain recombines TRBV20-1 with TRBJ2-7; the match to TRBD1 covers 7 bases. The CDR3 has 15 residues. From germline, CDR1 is DFQATT and CDR2 SNEGSKA (reference sequence). The V and J ends lost 0 bases and 2 bases, in that order; junction bases with no gene match: 7.

This chain connects TRBV6-5 to TRBJ2-3, with D unresolved. Germline V gene sequence: CDR1 MNHEY, CDR2 SVGAGI. There are 13 residues in the CDR3. V was trimmed by 6 bases and J by 1 base, leaving 8 bases between them. CDR3 sequence reads: CASSKRGTDTQYF. Written as DNA, the CDR3 is TGTGCCAGCAGCAAAAGAGGCACAGATACGCAGTATTTT.

The V call is TRBV29-1, the J call TRBJ2-4; tentative D call: TRBD1 (5 bases). Germline V gene sequence: CDR1 SQVTM, CDR2 ANQGSEA. The CDR3 loop spans 15 amino acids. V lost 1 base to trimming and J lost 3 bases, with 13 bases between them. The DNA for the CDR3 is TGCAGCGTTGAAGGGGGCAGGGCATACAAAAACATTCAGTACTTC. Protein: CSVEGGRAYKNIQYF.

This chain uses TRBV5-1 with TRBJ2-3; D not resolved. The length of the CDR3 is 14 residues. Germline CDR1 is SGHRS and CDR2 is YFSETQ. Between the trimmed V and J ends, which lost 8 bases and 0 bases, there was a span of 13 bases. CDR3 sequence: CARSPRWSTDTQYF. DNA of the CDR3: TGCGCCAGGAGCCCACGGTGGAGCACAGATACGCAGTATTTT.

This clonotype was observed a handful of times. One junction end disagrees with the germline gene, perhaps due to a read error. The J gene is TRBJ2-7, the V gene TRBV6-5; 8 bases map to TRBD2. The CDR3 is 16 amino acids. CDR1 is MNHEY, CDR2 SVGAGI, per germline. The CDR3 DNA follows: TGTGGCAGCAGTTACGGCGGGACTAGAGATAGCAACGAGCAGTACTTC. It encodes CGSSYGGTRDSNEQYF.

The chain is built from TRBV7-9 and TRBJ2-1, with D unresolved. Trimming cost V 10 bases and J 1 base, with 11 bases left between them. The CDR3 sequence is 13 residues long. Germline V CDR1 and CDR2: SEHNR, FQNEAQ (reference sequence). CDR3 coding DNA: TGTGCCACCGGTGCTAGATCCTACAATGAGCAGTTCTTC. Its protein is CATGARSYNEQFF.

J is TRBJ1-5 and V is TRBV20-1, with a tentative D call TRBD1 (5 bases). This CDR3 region has 14 residues. Trimming cost V 5 bases and J 5 bases, with 16 bases left between them. Germline assignment: CDR1 DFQATT and CDR2 SNEGSKA (reference sequence). The CDR3: CSAVTALGDQPQHF. DNA of the CDR3: TGCAGTGCTGTTACAGCGCTGGGGGATCAGCCCCAGCATTTT.

This clonotype has more than one count but fewer than ten. The CDR3 is CASSLASRAYEQYF. Here the CDR3 DNA reads TGTGCCAGCAGTTTAGCCTCCCGCGCCTACGAGCAGTACTTC. The V call is TRBV28, the J call TRBJ2-7; D gene uncertain. CDR3 size: 14 residues. Germline CDR1 reads MDHEN; CDR2 reads SYDVKM. V lost 2 bases and J 2 bases, leaving 10 bases between the germline ends.

This clonotype was counted between two and nine times. V is TRBV25-1 and J is TRBJ2-7; perhaps TRBD2 as D (6 bases). CDR1 and CDR2 (germline): MGHDK, SYGVNS. Trimming cost V 9 bases and J 0 bases, with 12 bases left between them. The CDR3 is 13 residues long. The CDR3 nucleotides are TGTGCCAGTTATAGCGGTAGCTCCTACGAGCAGTACTTC. Its protein is CASYSGSSYEQYF.

The chain recombines TRBV7-2 with TRBJ1-4; a possible D gene is TRBD1 (5 bases). This CDR3 has 15 residues. V was trimmed by 8 bases and J by 5 bases, leaving 18 bases between them. Germline loops: CDR1 SGHTA, CDR2 FQGNSA. The CDR3 DNA sequence: TGTGCCAGCTCCGGGCGTGGGGGGATAAATGAAAAACTGTTTTTT. It encodes CASSGRGGINEKLFF. Supplemented by reference TRBV7-2 and TRBJ1-4, the full variable domain reads GAGVSQSPSNKVTEKGKDVELRCDPISGHTALYWYRQSLGQGLEFLIYFQGNSAPDKSGLPSDRFSAERTGGSVSTLTIQRTQQEDSAVYLCASSGRGGINEKLFFGSGTQLSVL.

This clonotype has more than one count but fewer than ten. The genes are TRBV3-1 and TRBJ2-7, with 10 bases lining up with TRBD2. The J segment lost 2 bases and the V segment lost 8 bases, leaving 6 bases of the junction unmatched. This CDR3 comprises 14 residues. The germline CDR1 and CDR2 sequences are LGHDT and YNNKEL (reference sequence). Here the CDR3 DNA reads TGTGCCAGCGCTCCGACTAGCGGGCCCTACGAGCAGTACTTC. Translation: CASAPTSGPYEQYF.

CDR3 loop: CASSQDPMRPTEAFF. The CDR3 bases are TGCGCCAGCAGCCAAGATCCTATGAGACCCACTGAAGCTTTCTTT. The rearrangement links TRBV4-3 to TRBJ1-1; no firm D call. CDR1 and CDR2 from the germline V gene are LGHNA and YSLEER. The CDR3 covers 15 residues. The V gene lost 0 bases and the J gene lost 4 bases, with 12 bases spanning the gap.